This entry lists 9 T cell receptor beta chains sequenced from one sample in a study of cytomegalovirus exposure and HLA in healthy donors. In the PCR, 60 Vbeta and 13 Jbeta primers were used. The method was immunoSEQ multiplex PCR; TCRdb's version includes in-frame clones alone and lacks a portion of them. The sample contains about 120,000 clones, around 81% of which appear only once. The sample consisted of PBMCs. The source is a woman between 40 and 50 years old in good health and CMV-seronegative.

The rearrangement links TRBV4-2 to TRBJ2-5; the D gene is possibly TRBD1 (6 bases). The CDR3 sequence is 16 residues long. Trimming removed 1 base at V and 0 bases at J, with 12 bases between. The germline gives CDR1 LGHNA, CDR2 YNFKEQ. As DNA, the CDR3 is TGTGCCAGCAGCCAAGTAGGGCAGGGGAACCAAGAGACCCAGTACTTC. The encoded protein is CASSQVGQGNQETQYF.

The chain links TRBV7-9 to TRBJ2-5; tentative D call: TRBD2 (5 bases). The CDR3 covers 13 residues. Germline V gives CDR1 SEHNR, CDR2 FQNEAQ (reference sequence). V was clipped by 2 bases and J by 5 bases, with 9 bases between them. The CDR3 protein is CASSLRESETQYF. CDR3 bases: TGTGCCAGCAGCTTAAGGGAGAGCGAGACCCAGTACTTC. Drawing the rest from reference TRBV7-9 and TRBJ2-5, the complete variable domain is DTGVSQNPRHKITKRGQNVTFRCDPISEHNRLYWYRQTLGQGPEFLTYFQNEAQLEKSRLLSDRFSAERPKGSFSTLEIQRTEQGDSAMYLCASSLRESETQYFGPGTRLLVL.

CDR3 in DNA: TGCAGCGCAGGGACAGGTTACTACACCTTC. It yields the protein CSAGTGYYTF. The rearrangement links TRBV29-1 to TRBJ1-2, with TRBD1 matching 8 bases. V dropped 7 bases and J dropped 10; count of bases not matched to a gene: 5. CDR3 length: 10 residues. CDR1 is SQVTM, CDR2 ANQGSEA, per germline.

The chain uses TRBV30 and TRBJ1-6; D is unresolved. Germline V gene data show CDR1 as GTSNPN and CDR2 as SVGIG (reference sequence). The CDR3 runs to 11 residues. V lost 1 base, J lost 10 bases, and 5 bases lay in between. The CDR3 region has the DNA TGTGCCTGGAGTGAACGGTCACCCCTCCACTTT. This sequence encodes CAWSERSPLHF.

The rearrangement links TRBV2 to TRBJ2-5, with TRBD2 identical over 7 bases. This CDR3 is 14 amino acids long. The J segment lost 11 bases and the V segment lost 9 bases, leaving 18 bases of the junction unmatched. Germline-derived CDR1 and CDR2 are SNHLY and FYNNEI. CDR3 in DNA: TGTGCCAGTGTGATGGGGGGAGGGCCTTTGGAGCAGTACTTC. Translation: CASVMGGGPLEQYF.

The J gene is TRBJ2-5, the V gene TRBV18; tentative D call: TRBD1 (6 bases). The CDR3 has 14 residues. Trimming removed 2 bases from V and 2 bases from J, with 9 bases in between. In germline, CDR1 is KGHSH, CDR2 LQKENI. As DNA, the CDR3 is TGTGCCAGCTCACCATCAGGGACACAAGAGACCCAGTACTTC. This encodes CASSPSGTQETQYF.

A single count supports this clone. A junction end diverges from the germline sequence, so it may reflect a read error. This sample includes further DNA sequences coding for the same CDR3. The V and J genes are TRBV6-1 and TRBJ1-4, with TRBD1 matching 7 bases. CDR1 and CDR2 (germline): MNHNS, SASEGT. The CDR3 runs 15 residues. The CDR3: CASRVGQAGGEKLFF. As DNA, the CDR3 is TGCGCCAGCCGGGTCGGACAGGCGGGTGGTGAAAAACTGTTTTTT.

CDR3 region: CASSAGGGRYGYTF. CDR3 nucleotide sequence: TGTGCCAGCAGTGCAGGGGGAGGCCGCTATGGCTACACCTTC. This sequence joins TRBV2 and TRBJ1-2; 7 nucleotides match TRBD1. CDR3 length equals 14 residues. Germline values: CDR1 SNHLY, CDR2 FYNNEI. V shed 4 bases and J 4 bases; nucleotides not matched to a gene: 6.

The V call is TRBV7-6, the J call TRBJ2-5; TRBD2 agrees at 8 bases. Germline V lookup: CDR1 SGHVS, CDR2 FNYEAQ. CDR3 length equals 15 residues. V gave up 1 base and J gave up 4 bases; unmatched junction bases: 5. CDR3 DNA sequence: TGTGCCAGCAGCTTAGGCGGGGGGAACATAGAGACCCAGTACTTC. Protein sequence: CASSLGGGNIETQYF. Complete variable domain (other parts from reference TRBV7-6 and TRBJ2-5): GAGVSQSPRYKVTKRGQDVALRCDPISGHVSLYWYRQALGQGPEFLTYFNYEAQQDKSGLPNDRFSAERPEGSISTLTIQRTEQRDSAMYRCASSLGGGNIETQYFGPGTRLLVL.